This T cell receptor (beta chain) comes out of a study of control samples from healthy donors and cancer patients. V lost 6 bases to trimming and J lost 0 bases; unmatched junction nucleotides: 13. The CDR3 consists of 18 residues. Germline V gene data show CDR1 as LNHDA and CDR2 as SQIVND (reference sequence). Profiling relied on immunoSEQ multiplex PCR, and the TCRdb table lists in-frame clones only, not all of them. The sample has 150,000 or so clones, 80% to 95% seen once; the top ten hold 5.8%. What was sequenced was blood. The clonotype originates from a man aged 18 to 29 in good health. The J gene is TRBJ1-3, the V gene TRBV19, with 8 bases lining up with TRBD1. CDR3 residues: CASSRLSGGTSSGNTIYF. DNA for the CDR3: TGTGCCAGTAGCAGACTATCAGGGGGCACCAGCTCTGGAAACACCATATATTTT.